One sample yielded the 18 T cell receptor beta chains listed below, sequenced in a study of T-cell reconstitution after alpha-beta-depleted transplantation in children. A TCRbeta library incorporating unique molecular identifiers was prepared. Using its own MiXCR run on the PCR reads, TCRdb lists one record per CDR3 protein. The sample includes roughly 400,000 distinct CDR3 sequences, about 45% of them seen just once. The specimen comprised PBMCs, sampled before TCRalphabeta/CD19-depleted stem cell transplant. The receptors come from a girl aged 2 to 10 with aplastic anemia, due to receive a stem cell transplant.

This clonotype was observed a few times. The chain combines TRBV10-1 with TRBJ2-4; D gene ambiguous. The CDR3 loop spans 13 amino acids. From germline, CDR1 is WNHNN and CDR2 SYGVQD (reference sequence). The germline V and J ends were trimmed by 6 bases and 9 bases, with 15 bases remaining between them. The DNA for the CDR3 is TGCGCCAGCAGCGGATCCCAAGTGGGCATTCAGTACTTC. Its protein is CASSGSQVGIQYF.

With regard to this clonotype: The conserved closing phenylalanine or tryptophan is absent in this CDR3, likely reflecting a read error. V is TRBV7-9 and J is TRBJ2-1, with 7 bases that match TRBD2. Trimming cost V 6 bases and J 4 bases; bases outside gene matches: 9. CDR3 length: 15 amino acids. The germline gives CDR1 SEHNR, CDR2 FQNEAQ (reference sequence). Written as DNA, the CDR3 is TGTGCCAGCAGGGGGCTAGCGGCGGGGTACAATGAGCAGTTCTTG. Its translation is CASRGLAAGYNEQFL.

The chain is built from TRBV28 and TRBJ2-5; D not resolved. CDR3 length equals 10 residues. Per the germline V gene, CDR1 is MDHEN and CDR2 is SYDVKM. The V end was cut by 8 bases, the J end by 8 bases, with 9 bases between. This CDR3 reads CASGRRTQYF. In DNA, the CDR3 is TGTGCCAGCGGACGGCGAACCCAGTACTTC. Full variable domain (rest looked up from reference TRBV28 and TRBJ2-5): DVKVTQSSRYLVKRTGEKVFLECVQDMDHENMFWYRQDPGLGLRLIYFSYDVKMKEKGDIPEGYSVSREKKERFSLILESASTNQTSMYLCASGRRTQYFGPGTRLLVL.

In its sample, this clonotype was seen once. The rearrangement joins TRBV14 to TRBJ2-5, with no clear D. V lost 5 bases and J 1 base, leaving 11 bases between the germline ends. CDR1 is SGHDN, CDR2 FVKESK, per germline. The CDR3 is 14 residues long. The CDR3 DNA reads as TGTGCCAGCAGCGCCCGACGGATCCAAGAGACCCAGTACTTC. Its protein is CASSARRIQETQYF.

This clonotype appeared once. The rearrangement links TRBV7-9 to TRBJ2-2, with D unclear. The CDR3 sequence is 15 residues long. The germline V gene has CDR1 SEHNR and CDR2 FQNEAQ (reference sequence). With 4 bases removed from V and 3 bases from J, the gap between germline ends came to 12 bases. CDR3 in amino acids: CASSSSVGHTGELFF. The CDR3 DNA reads TGTGCCAGCAGCTCCTCGGTCGGCCACACCGGGGAGCTGTTTTTT.

The chain carries TRBV5-1 and TRBJ2-5; D is undetermined. This CDR3 contains 13 residues. The V end lost 0 bases, the J end lost 3 bases, and 6 bases lay between the germline ends. CDR1 and CDR2 (germline): SGHRS, YFSETQ. CDR3 nucleotide sequence: TGCGCCAGCAGCTTGGCGGCAGAAGAGACCCAGTACTTC. The encoded protein is CASSLAAEETQYF.

This clonotype has a handful of counts. This chain uses TRBV14 with TRBJ2-7; D tentatively reads TRBD1 or TRBD2 (5 bases each). V gave up 6 bases and J gave up 6 bases, with 21 bases separating them. The length of the CDR3 is 15 residues. The V gene's germline CDR1 is SGHDN and CDR2 FVKESK. Written as DNA, the CDR3 is TGTGCCAGCAGTCTAGCTCATGGACGAGGGGTCGAGCAGTACTTC. Translating gives CASSLAHGRGVEQYF.

The rearrangement joins TRBV18 to TRBJ2-3; D unresolved. V lost 0 bases and J lost 2, with 9 bases in between. Germline CDR1 is KGHSH and CDR2 is LQKENI. The CDR3 runs 15 residues. The CDR3 sequence is CASSPPGLITDTQYF. The CDR3 DNA reads TGTGCCAGCTCACCACCTGGGCTTATCACAGATACGCAGTATTTT.

Only a few counts were recorded for this clonotype. The chain links TRBV10-3 to TRBJ2-1; TRBD1 matches 9 bases. V trimming: 4 bases; J trimming: 4 bases; junction bases outside the gene matches: 5. The length of the CDR3 is 15 residues. Germline V gene lookup returns CDR1 ENHRY and CDR2 SYGVKD. CDR3 bases: TGTGCCATCAGTGTGGGACAGGGACAATACAATGAGCAGTTCTTC. It specifies CAISVGQGQYNEQFF.

The table lists this clonotype with many counts. This rearrangement joins TRBV12-3 or TRBV12-4 to TRBJ2-4; TRBD1 matches at 8 bases. V shed 6 bases and J 0 bases; nucleotides not matched to a gene: 4. The CDR3 has 15 residues. The CDR3 coding sequence is TGTGCCAGCAGGTTACAGGGGGTAGCCAAAAACATTCAGTACTTC. As protein: CASRLQGVAKNIQYF.

The J gene is TRBJ2-3, the V gene TRBV29-1, with D possibly matching TRBD2 (5 bases). V lost 4 bases to trimming and J lost 0 bases, with 11 bases between them. Germline loops: CDR1 SQVTM, CDR2 ANQGSEA. The length of the CDR3 is 14 residues. The CDR3: CSVGGKRSTDTQYF. CDR3 bases: TGCAGCGTTGGAGGGAAACGAAGCACAGATACGCAGTATTTT.

This clonotype was seen repeatedly, ten times or more. V gene TRBV9 combines with J gene TRBJ2-5, with 9 bases fitting TRBD2. From germline, CDR1 is SGDLS and CDR2 YYNGEE. V was pared by 4 bases and J by 5 bases, with 9 bases of the junction left unmatched. CDR3 size: 15 residues. The CDR3 is CASSSIAGVYETQYF. The CDR3 DNA is TGTGCCAGCAGCTCTATAGCGGGAGTTTACGAGACCCAGTACTTC.

This clonotype was seen a few times. The chain links TRBV29-1 to TRBJ1-2; a possible D gene is TRBD1 (5 bases). V shed 3 bases and J shed 6 bases, with 14 bases lying between them. The CDR3 sequence is 13 residues long. CDR1 and CDR2 from the germline V gene are SQVTM and ANQGSEA. The CDR3 loop is CSVDRAAKNGYTF. CDR3 nucleotides: TGCAGCGTTGACAGGGCAGCGAAAAATGGCTACACCTTC.

The table lists this clonotype with a few counts. V and J are TRBV15 and TRBJ1-2, with unresolved D. The CDR3 extends over 15 amino acids. Trimming stripped 0 bases from V and 6 bases from J, with 14 bases between. The germline V gene encodes CDR1 LNHNV and CDR2 YYDKDF (reference sequence). The CDR3 here is CATSRDPSDAHGYTF. CDR3 DNA sequence: TGTGCCACCAGCAGAGATCCTTCGGACGCCCATGGCTACACCTTC.

This clonotype was seen many times. The chain combines TRBV7-9 with TRBJ1-1; maybe TRBD1 (6 bases). Germline V gene data show CDR1 as SEHNR and CDR2 as FQNEAQ (reference sequence). V lost 2 bases and J 10 bases, leaving 11 bases between the germline ends. The CDR3 is 12 amino acids. CDR3 amino acids: CASSLTGRGAFF. CDR3 DNA sequence: TGTGCCAGCAGCTTAACAGGGCGAGGAGCTTTCTTT.

This clonotype was counted only a few times. The chain is built from TRBV4-2 and TRBJ1-2; no clear D gene. V lost 0 bases, J lost 5 bases, and 13 bases lay in between. The CDR3 totals 15 residues. The germline V gene has CDR1 LGHNA and CDR2 YNFKEQ. The CDR3 here is CASSQDRSSFYGYTF. The CDR3 DNA sequence: TGTGCCAGCAGCCAAGATCGGTCCAGTTTTTATGGCTACACCTTC.

This clonotype has at least ten counts. The CDR3 sequence is CASSPIGGTEAFF. DNA for the CDR3: TGTGCCAGCAGTCCAATAGGGGGTACTGAAGCTTTCTTT. The chain is built from TRBV12-3 or TRBV12-4 and TRBJ1-1; D might be TRBD1 (6 bases). Trimming left V 5 bases short and J 5 bases short, with 12 bases between. CDR3 length equals 13 residues.

The chain uses TRBV9 and TRBJ2-5, with 10 bases matching TRBD2. This CDR3 comprises 15 residues. The J segment lost 3 bases and the V segment lost 5 bases, leaving 7 bases of the junction unmatched. Germline-derived CDR1 and CDR2 are SGDLS and YYNGEE. CDR3 protein: CASSYRTSGKETQYF. CDR3 sequence (DNA): TGTGCCAGCAGTTACCGGACTAGCGGAAAAGAGACCCAGTACTTC.